The TCR beta chain described here comes from a study of T cell clonotyping in hematopoietic cell transplantation. CDR3 length: 13 amino acids. Per the germline V gene, CDR1 is SNHLY and CDR2 is FYNNEI. Trimming stripped 8 bases from V and 5 bases from J, with 10 bases between. With regard to this clone: The antigen is not known.

TCRdb's table, derived via immunoSEQ multiplex PCR, lists solely in-frame clones and lacks some. The data hold some 17,000 clones, with under 90% observed a single time. Regarding the study as a whole: After transplant, recipient diversity fell while pathologically expanded clonotypes grew through day 180. Broader posttransplant TCR repertoire diversity was predicted by graft donor and pretransplant recipient Inverse Simpson Index values. No sorting was done, leaving CD4 and CD8 contributions mixed. Few recipient clonotypes overlapped donors; over 95% were de novo at given depth.

The clonotype was recovered from a man aged 45 to 65 in good health. Some clones in this sample may be carry-over from other donors' samples. The chain carries TRBV2 and TRBJ2-6; D possibly corresponds to TRBD2 (5 bases). The specimen sequenced was peripheral blood mononuclear cells. CDR3 sequence (DNA): TGTGCCAGCTCCGAGGGCAGGGCCAACGTCCTGACTTTC. Translating it yields CASSEGRANVLTF.